This T cell receptor (beta chain) was recovered during a study of control samples from healthy donors and cancer patients. Data came from immunoSEQ multiplex PCR; TCRdb stores just in-frame clones and leaves some out. The data hold tens of thousands of clones, with around four fifths observed a single time. Between the trimmed V and J ends, which lost 3 bases and 7 bases, there was a span of 16 bases. Germline-derived CDR1 and CDR2 are LNHDA and SQIVND (reference sequence). This CDR3 has 14 residues. The sequence came from a man aged 45 to 65 in good health. Specimen: blood. The rearrangement joins TRBV19 to TRBJ2-7; no firm D call. CDR3 DNA sequence: TGTGCCAGTAGTATTGGACGCCCAGTAAGGGAGCAGTACTTC. Translating it yields CASSIGRPVREQYF. Complete variable domain (other parts from reference TRBV19 and TRBJ2-7): DGGITQSPKYLFRKEGQNVTLSCEQNLNHDAMYWYRQDPGQGLRLIYYSQIVNDFQKGDIAEGYSVSREKKESFPLTVTSAQKNPTAFYLCASSIGRPVREQYFGPGTRLTVT.